This T cell receptor beta chain is drawn from a study of T cells in Graves' hyperthyroidism and ophthalmopathy. The V gene lost 10 bases and the J gene lost 6 bases, with 10 bases spanning the gap. In germline, CDR1 is LGHDT, CDR2 YNNKEL (reference sequence). This CDR3 has 10 amino acids. Authors of the study amplified TCR beta CDR3 regions from RNA transcripts. HTBI primers were employed in a first-round RT-PCR of the TCR CDR3. TCRdb re-called the multiplex PCR reads through MiXCR, storing one row per CDR3 protein. The repertoire holds 300,000 to 450,000 distinct CDR3 sequences, around 13% seen once, with about 20% in the top ten. This clonotype was found many times.

This chain joins TRBV3-1 and TRBJ2-7; D uncertain. This TCR was sampled from a woman in her thirties with Graves' ophthalmopathy. The material sequenced was blood. DNA of the CDR3: TGTGCCACTCCATTCCGCGAGCAGTACTTC. It yields the protein CATPFREQYF.